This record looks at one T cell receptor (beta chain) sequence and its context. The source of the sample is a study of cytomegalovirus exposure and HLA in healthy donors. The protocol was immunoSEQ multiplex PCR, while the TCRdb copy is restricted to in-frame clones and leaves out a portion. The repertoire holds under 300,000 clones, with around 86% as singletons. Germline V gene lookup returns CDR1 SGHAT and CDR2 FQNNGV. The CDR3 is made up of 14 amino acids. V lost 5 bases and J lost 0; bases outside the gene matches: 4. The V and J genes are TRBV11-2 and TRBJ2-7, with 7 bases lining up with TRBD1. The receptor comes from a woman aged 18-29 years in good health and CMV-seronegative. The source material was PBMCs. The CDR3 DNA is TGTGCCAGCAGCCAACAGGGGTACTCCTACGAGCAGTACTTC. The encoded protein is CASSQQGYSYEQYF.